The rows below give T cell receptor beta chains drawn from one sample of a study of T cell responses to AZD1222 COVID-19 vaccine. Clones were read by immunoSEQ multiplex PCR, and TCRdb kept only the in-frame ones, dropping some. Of over 100,000 clones in the sample, 75% to 90% are singletons; the top ten hold approximately 6.8%. This material consisted of peripheral blood, taken on day 0 of AZD1222 vaccination. These receptors all come from an adult in good health. Each CDR3 is given with its conserved first and last residue. A D gene is named only where the DNA matches it firmly. The size of a clone is reported for some rows only, either as once, few or many, or as a class for expanded clones.

>TRBJ1-2|-|TRBV12-3/TRBV12-4|-
TGTGCCAGCAGCTTTACGGGGGGCTACACCTTC
CASSFTGGYTF
>TRBJ1-1|-|TRBV27|-
TGTGCCAGCAGTTCCCCCCGGGGATCCACTGAAGCTTTCTTT
CASSSPRGSTEAFF
>TRBJ2-7|-|TRBV18|once
TGTGCCAGCGCGACACTGGGTGACGAGCAGTACTTC
CASATLGDEQYF
>TRBJ1-2|-|TRBV7-8|-
TGTGCCAGCAGCTTACCGGTCCAGGGCGCTAACTATGGCTACACCTTC
CASSLPVQGANYGYTF
>TRBJ1-3|-|TRBV30|-
TGTGCCTGGGTGGGGGGCCGCGATAAAATCTCTGGAAACACCATATATTTT
CAWVGGRDKISGNTIYF
>TRBJ1-1|-|TRBV6-5|-
TGTGCCAGCGCGCAGTACCGAGGATGGAGCACTGAAGCTTTCTTT
CASAQYRGWSTEAFF
>TRBJ1-5|-|TRBV19|few
TGTGCCAGTAGTTCCCAGAGCAATCAGCCCCAGCATTTT
CASSSQSNQPQHF
>TRBJ1-1|TRBD1|TRBV7-8|-
TGTGCCAGTTTGAGAGGACAGGGGTTTTCGGGGACTGAAGCTTTCTTT
CASLRGQGFSGTEAFF
>TRBJ1-2|-|TRBV29-1|-
TGCAGCGCATCAGTCGGGGTAACACAAAGAAATGGCTACACCTTC
CSASVGVTQRNGYTF
>TRBJ1-2|-|TRBV10-3|once
TGTGCCATCAGCCAGAAAGACTATGGCTACACCTTC
CAISQKDYGYTF
>TRBJ1-2|-|TRBV4-1|-
TGCGCCAGCAGCCCCGGGGCCGAAAACTATGGCTACACCTTC
CASSPGAENYGYTF
>TRBJ2-7|TRBD1|TRBV3-1/TRBV3-2|-
TGTGCCGGAAAGGTCGGGACAGGGGACGAGCAGTACTTC
CAGKVGTGDEQYF
>TRBJ1-2|TRBD1|TRBV19|-
TGTGCCAGTACCAAGGACAGGGTTTATGGCTACACCTTC
CASTKDRVYGYTF
>TRBJ2-3|-|TRBV5-6|-
TGTGCCAGCAGCTTAACTGATACGCAGTATTTT
CASSLTDTQYF
>TRBJ1-1|-|TRBV18|-
TGTGCCAGCTCACCTAACGGAGGAAAGAACACTGAAGCTTTCTTT
CASSPNGGKNTEAFF
>TRBJ1-4|-|TRBV6-5|-
TGTGCCAGCAGCCCGACAGGTGCAAATGAAAAACTGTTTTTT
CASSPTGANEKLFF
>TRBJ1-1|-|TRBV6-5|once
TGTGCCAGCAGTTACTCTTCAGGGTCAGGCACTGAAGCTTTCTTT
CASSYSSGSGTEAFF
>TRBJ1-1|TRBD1|TRBV10-2|-
TGCGCCAGCAGTATGGGACAGGGCGGCACTGAAGCTTTCTTT
CASSMGQGGTEAFF
>TRBJ1-3|TRBD1|TRBV5-6|-
TGTGCCAGCAGCTTTCAGGGACAGGGAGCTGGAAACACCATATATTTT
CASSFQGQGAGNTIYF
>TRBJ1-2|-|TRBV7-2|once
TGTGCCAGCTCCGTCACCGGGTTTGGGGGCTATGGCTACACCTTC
CASSVTGFGGYGYTF
>TRBJ2-7|TRBD1|TRBV6-5|-
TGTGCCAGCAGCGTGATGACAGGGGGGCAGGTCGAGCAGTACTTC
CASSVMTGGQVEQYF
>TRBJ1-2|-|TRBV7-9|-
TGTGCCAGCAGGCTAATGACGGGCTATGGCTACACCTTC
CASRLMTGYGYTF
>TRBJ2-7|-|TRBV11-2|-
TGTGCCAGCAGCACCATGACAGGCCTTGGCTACGAGCAGTACTTC
CASSTMTGLGYEQYF
>TRBJ2-1|TRBD1|TRBV11-2|-
TGTGCCAGCAGCTCTCCGGGACAGCCTAACAATGAGCAGTTCTTC
CASSSPGQPNNEQFF
>TRBJ2-5|-|TRBV6-2/TRBV6-3|-
TGTGCCAGCAGTGACCCGGAGAAAGAGACCCAGTACTTC
CASSDPEKETQYF
>TRBJ1-2|TRBD1|TRBV27|-
TGTGCCAGCAGTCACCAGGGGGAAAACTATGGCTACACCTTC
CASSHQGENYGYTF
>TRBJ1-2|-|TRBV5-1|-
TGCGCCAGCAGCTTGCACCGGGACAACTTCGGCTACACCTTC
CASSLHRDNFGYTF
>TRBJ2-7|-|TRBV6-5|few
TGTGCCAGCAGTTACTGGGGATCTAGCTACGAGCAGTACTTC
CASSYWGSSYEQYF
>TRBJ2-7|-|TRBV4-3|-
TGCGCCAGCAGCCAGGACGTATCGGGCCCGAGTAGCTCCTACGAGCAGTACTTC
CASSQDVSGPSSSYEQYF
>TRBJ1-6|TRBD1|TRBV30|-
TGTGCCTGGAGTGGCCGTATCCCCGGGACAGGGGGATCACCCCTCCACTTT
CAWSGRIPGTGGSPLHF
>TRBJ1-2|-|TRBV7-2|-
TGTGCCAGCAACACCATTGGGCGGGCCGACGGCTACACCTTC
CASNTIGRADGYTF
>TRBJ1-2|TRBD1|TRBV7-8|few
TGTGCCAGCAGCTCCCGAAGACAGGGCTCGGTAAATGGCTACACCTTC
CASSSRRQGSVNGYTF
>TRBJ2-2|TRBD2|TRBV5-1|-
TGCGCCAGCAGCCCGGGGGGGCTAGCCGGGGAGCTGTTTTTT
CASSPGGLAGELFF
>TRBJ1-3|TRBD1|TRBV9|-
TGTGCCAGCAGCGTAGAGGGACAGGGTGCTGGAAACACCATATATTTT
CASSVEGQGAGNTIYF
>TRBJ1-2|-|TRBV27|once
TGTGCCAGCAGTTTGATGACGGGCTATGGCTACACCTTC
CASSLMTGYGYTF
>TRBJ1-1|-|TRBV2|-
TGTGCCAGCAGTGTTACTCGGGGCCCTGAAGCTTTCTTT
CASSVTRGPEAFF
>TRBJ1-2|-|TRBV19|-
TGTGCCAGTAGTATGGGCAGGACCCTTGACTACACCTTC
CASSMGRTLDYTF
>TRBJ2-2|TRBD2|TRBV5-1|once
TGCGCCAGCAGCATAGGGACTAGCGGGAGGAACACCGGGGAGCTGTTTTTT
CASSIGTSGRNTGELFF
>TRBJ1-1|TRBD1|TRBV5-1|-
TGCGCCAGCAGCCATCGGGACAGGGTCTATGAAGCTTTCTTT
CASSHRDRVYEAFF
>TRBJ1-1|-|TRBV30|-
TGTGCCTGGAGCCCCGGGTCCACAACTGAAGCTTTCTTT
CAWSPGSTTEAFF
>TRBJ2-5|TRBD2|TRBV18|once
TGTGCCAGCTCGCCTACGGCGGGGGGGCCGGAGACCCAGTACTTC
CASSPTAGGPETQYF
>TRBJ2-7|-|TRBV7-8|once
TGTGCCAGCAGCTCCAAACCGGGGCCCTCACTCGACTTC
CASSSKPGPSLDF
>TRBJ1-1|-|TRBV18|-
TGTGCCAGCTCCCCAACCCACCCGGGAGAAGCTTTCTTT
CASSPTHPGEAFF
>TRBJ2-2|-|TRBV9|-
TGTGCCAGCAGCGTGGGGACCGGGGAGCTGTTTTTT
CASSVGTGELFF
>TRBJ2-5|TRBD1|TRBV7-8|-
TGTGCCAGCAGCTCCGGGACAGGGCTGCTAAGGGAGACCCAGTACTTC
CASSSGTGLLRETQYF